This record concerns one TCR beta chain sequence. Its target is unknown. After removal of 1 base from V and 12 bases from J, the junction contained 2 bases not matched to a gene. Germline V lookup: CDR1 LGHNA, CDR2 YSLEER. This CDR3 is built from 13 residues. Drawing of blood for sampling happened at baseline, at cycle 4 day 1, and at cycle 7 day 1. The data belong to a study of OX40 agonist ivuxolimab in advanced cancers. Study summary: Around 40% of patients had received prior checkpoint inhibitor therapy. Study observations and caveats: CD4+ T cells averaged fewer expanded clones than CD8+ T cells.

This table comes from immunoSEQ multiplex PCR, and its TCRdb copy is limited to in-frame clones, with some not included. This sample has fewer than 85,000 clones; about nine tenths occur once, and the top ten carry 5.5% to 8%. This clonotype originated in an adult with an advanced solid tumor such as melanoma, head and neck, liver or kidney cancer. The input for sequencing was CD4+ or CD8+ T cells sorted from blood, taken in a trial of the OX40 agonist ivuxolimab. The rearrangement uses TRBV4-3 and TRBJ2-1, with TRBD2 identical over 11 bases. CDR3 in amino acids: CASSQVAGGGQFF. DNA of the CDR3: TGCGCCAGCAGCCAAGTAGCGGGAGGGGGGCAGTTCTTC.